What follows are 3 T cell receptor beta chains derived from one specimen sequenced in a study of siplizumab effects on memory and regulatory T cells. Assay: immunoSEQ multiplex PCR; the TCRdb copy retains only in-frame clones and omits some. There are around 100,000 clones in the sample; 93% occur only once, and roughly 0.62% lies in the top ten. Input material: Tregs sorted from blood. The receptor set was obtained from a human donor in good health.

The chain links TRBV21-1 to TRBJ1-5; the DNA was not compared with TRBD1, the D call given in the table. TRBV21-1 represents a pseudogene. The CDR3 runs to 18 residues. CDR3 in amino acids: CASSKGGPGALGGSPQHF. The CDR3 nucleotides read TGTGCCAGCAGCAAAGGGGGACCAGGGGCCCTTGGGGGATCACCCCAGCATTTT.

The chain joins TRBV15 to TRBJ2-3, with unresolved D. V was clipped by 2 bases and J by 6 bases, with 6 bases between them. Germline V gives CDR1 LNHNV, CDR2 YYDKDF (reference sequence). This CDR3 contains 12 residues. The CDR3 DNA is TGTGCCACCAGCAGACTCGGGGATACGCAGTATTTT. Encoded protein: CATSRLGDTQYF.

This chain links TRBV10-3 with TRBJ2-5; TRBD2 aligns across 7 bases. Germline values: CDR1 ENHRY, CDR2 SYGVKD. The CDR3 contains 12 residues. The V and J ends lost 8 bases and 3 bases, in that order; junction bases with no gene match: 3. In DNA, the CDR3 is TGTGCCATCGGGAGCGGGGAAGAGACCCAGTACTTC. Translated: CAIGSGEETQYF.